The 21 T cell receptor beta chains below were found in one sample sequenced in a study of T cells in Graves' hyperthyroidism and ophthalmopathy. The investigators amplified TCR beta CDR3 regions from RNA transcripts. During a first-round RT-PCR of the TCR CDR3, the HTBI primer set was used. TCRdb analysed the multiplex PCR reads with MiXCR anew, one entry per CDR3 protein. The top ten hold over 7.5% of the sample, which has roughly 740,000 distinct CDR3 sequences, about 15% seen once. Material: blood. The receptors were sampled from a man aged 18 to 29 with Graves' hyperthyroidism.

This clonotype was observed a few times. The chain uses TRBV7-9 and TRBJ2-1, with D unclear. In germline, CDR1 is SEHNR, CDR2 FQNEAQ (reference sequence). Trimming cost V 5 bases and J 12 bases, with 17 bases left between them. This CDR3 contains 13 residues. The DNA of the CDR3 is TGTGCCAGCAGCACGCTGACTGGCAGAGGGCAGTTCTTC. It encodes CASSTLTGRGQFF.

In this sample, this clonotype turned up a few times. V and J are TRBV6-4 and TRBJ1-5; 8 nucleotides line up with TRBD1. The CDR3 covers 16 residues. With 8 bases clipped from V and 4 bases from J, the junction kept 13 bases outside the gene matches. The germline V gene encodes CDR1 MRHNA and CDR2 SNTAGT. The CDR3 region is CASSSGDRKRNQPQHF. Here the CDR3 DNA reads TGTGCCAGCTCCTCGGGGGACAGGAAGAGGAATCAGCCCCAGCATTTT.

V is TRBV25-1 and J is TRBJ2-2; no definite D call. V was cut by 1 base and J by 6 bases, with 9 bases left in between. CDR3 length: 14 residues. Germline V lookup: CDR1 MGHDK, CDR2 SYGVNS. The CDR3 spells CASSELGVPGELFF. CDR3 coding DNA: TGTGCCAGCAGTGAATTAGGAGTTCCCGGGGAGCTGTTTTTT.

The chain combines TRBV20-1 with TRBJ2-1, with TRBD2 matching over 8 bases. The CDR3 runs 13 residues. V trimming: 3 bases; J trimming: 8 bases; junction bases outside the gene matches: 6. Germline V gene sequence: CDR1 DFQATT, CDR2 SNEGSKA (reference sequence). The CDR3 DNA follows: TGCAGTGCTAGGGGACTAGATCATTATGAGCAGTTCTTC. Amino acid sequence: CSARGLDHYEQFF.

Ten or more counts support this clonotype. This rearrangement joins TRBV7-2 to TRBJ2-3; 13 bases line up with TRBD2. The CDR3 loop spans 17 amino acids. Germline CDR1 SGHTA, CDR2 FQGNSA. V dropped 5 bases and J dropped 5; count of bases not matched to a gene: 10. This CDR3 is CASSHGLAGVQEDTQYF. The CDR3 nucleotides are TGTGCCAGCAGCCACGGACTAGCGGGAGTTCAGGAAGATACGCAGTATTTT. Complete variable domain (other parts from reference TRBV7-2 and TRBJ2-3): GAGVSQSPSNKVTEKGKDVELRCDPISGHTALYWYRQSLGQGLEFLIYFQGNSAPDKSGLPSDRFSAERTGGSVSTLTIQRTQQEDSAVYLCASSHGLAGVQEDTQYFGPGTRLTVL.

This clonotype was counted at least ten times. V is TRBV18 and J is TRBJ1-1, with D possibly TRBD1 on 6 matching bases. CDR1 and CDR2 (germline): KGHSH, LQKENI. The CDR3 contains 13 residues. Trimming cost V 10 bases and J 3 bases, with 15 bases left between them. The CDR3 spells CATFQGRDTEAFF. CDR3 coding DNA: TGTGCCACCTTTCAGGGGAGGGACACTGAAGCTTTCTTT.

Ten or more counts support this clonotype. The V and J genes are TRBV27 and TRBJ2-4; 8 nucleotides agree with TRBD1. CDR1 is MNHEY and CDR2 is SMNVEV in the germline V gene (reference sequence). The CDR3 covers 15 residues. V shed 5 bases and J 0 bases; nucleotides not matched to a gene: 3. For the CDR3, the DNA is TGTGCCAGCAGTCGGGACAGGTTAGCCAAAAACATTCAGTACTTC. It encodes CASSRDRLAKNIQYF.

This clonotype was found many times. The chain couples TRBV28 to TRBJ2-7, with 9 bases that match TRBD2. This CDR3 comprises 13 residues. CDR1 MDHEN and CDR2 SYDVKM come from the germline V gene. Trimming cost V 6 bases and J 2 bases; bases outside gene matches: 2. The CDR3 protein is CASRTSGTYEQYF. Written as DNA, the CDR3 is TGTGCCAGCAGGACTAGCGGCACCTACGAGCAGTACTTC.

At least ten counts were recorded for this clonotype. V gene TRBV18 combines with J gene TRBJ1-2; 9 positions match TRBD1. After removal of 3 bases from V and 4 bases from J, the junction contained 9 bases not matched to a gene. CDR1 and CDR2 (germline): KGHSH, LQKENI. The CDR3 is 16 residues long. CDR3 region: CASSPFHGQGSYGYTF. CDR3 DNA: TGTGCCAGCTCACCTTTCCATGGACAGGGGTCCTATGGCTACACCTTC.

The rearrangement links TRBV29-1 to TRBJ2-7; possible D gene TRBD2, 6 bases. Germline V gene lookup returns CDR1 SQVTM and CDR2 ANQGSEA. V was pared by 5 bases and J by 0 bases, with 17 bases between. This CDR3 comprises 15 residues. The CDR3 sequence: CSVSGTGESSYEQYF. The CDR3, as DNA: TGCAGCGTTTCAGGTACGGGAGAGAGCTCCTACGAGCAGTACTTC.

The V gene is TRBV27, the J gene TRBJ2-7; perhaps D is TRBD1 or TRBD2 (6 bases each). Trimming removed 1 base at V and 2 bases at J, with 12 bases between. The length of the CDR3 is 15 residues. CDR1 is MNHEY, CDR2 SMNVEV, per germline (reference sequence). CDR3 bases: TGTGCCAGCAGTTTATACCCGGGGGCTGCCTACGAGCAGTACTTC. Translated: CASSLYPGAAYEQYF.

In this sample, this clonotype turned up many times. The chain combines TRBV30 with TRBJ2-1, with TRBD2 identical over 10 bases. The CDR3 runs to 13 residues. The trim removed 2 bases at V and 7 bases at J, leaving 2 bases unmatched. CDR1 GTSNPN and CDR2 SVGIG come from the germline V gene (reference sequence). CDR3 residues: CAWSHSGRNEQFF. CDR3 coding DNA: TGTGCCTGGAGTCATAGCGGGAGGAATGAGCAGTTCTTC. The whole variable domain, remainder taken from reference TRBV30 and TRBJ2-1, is SQTIHQWPATLVQPVGSPLSLECTVEGTSNPNLYWYRQAAGRGLQLLFYSVGIGQISSEVPQNLSASRPQDRQFILSSKKLLLSDSGFYLCAWSHSGRNEQFFGPGTRLTVL.

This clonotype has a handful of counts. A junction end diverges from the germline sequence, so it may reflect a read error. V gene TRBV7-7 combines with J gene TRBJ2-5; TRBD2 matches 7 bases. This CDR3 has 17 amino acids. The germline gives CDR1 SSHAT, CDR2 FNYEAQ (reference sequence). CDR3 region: CASSFSFELAHQETQYF. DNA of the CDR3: TGTGCTAGCAGCTTTTCTTTTGAACTAGCGCACCAAGAGACCCAGTACTTC.

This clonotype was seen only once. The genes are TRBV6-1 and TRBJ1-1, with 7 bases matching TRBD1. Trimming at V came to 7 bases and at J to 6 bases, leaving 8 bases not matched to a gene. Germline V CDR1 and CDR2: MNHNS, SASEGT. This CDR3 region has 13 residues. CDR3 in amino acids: CASKTGSFPEAFF. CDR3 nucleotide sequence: TGTGCCAGCAAGACAGGGAGTTTCCCTGAAGCTTTCTTT.

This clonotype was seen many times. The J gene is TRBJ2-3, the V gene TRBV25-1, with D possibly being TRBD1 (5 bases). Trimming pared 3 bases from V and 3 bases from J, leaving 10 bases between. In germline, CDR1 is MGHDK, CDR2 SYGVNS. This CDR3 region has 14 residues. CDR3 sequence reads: CASSDRARTDTQYF. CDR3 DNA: TGTGCCAGCAGTGACAGGGCGAGGACAGATACGCAGTATTTT.

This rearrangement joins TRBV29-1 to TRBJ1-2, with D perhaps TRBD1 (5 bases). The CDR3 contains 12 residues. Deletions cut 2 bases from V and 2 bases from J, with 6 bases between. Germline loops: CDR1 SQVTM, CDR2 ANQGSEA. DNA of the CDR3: TGCAGCGTTGAAAAGGGGAACTATGGCTACACCTTC. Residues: CSVEKGNYGYTF.

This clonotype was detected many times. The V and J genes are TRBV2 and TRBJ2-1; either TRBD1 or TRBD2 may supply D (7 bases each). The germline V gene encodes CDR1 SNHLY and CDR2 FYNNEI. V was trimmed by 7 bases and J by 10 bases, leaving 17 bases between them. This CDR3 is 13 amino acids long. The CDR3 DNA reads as TGTGCCAGCATCCCCCAGGGGGGAGGGGAGCAGTTCTTC. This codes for CASIPQGGGEQFF.

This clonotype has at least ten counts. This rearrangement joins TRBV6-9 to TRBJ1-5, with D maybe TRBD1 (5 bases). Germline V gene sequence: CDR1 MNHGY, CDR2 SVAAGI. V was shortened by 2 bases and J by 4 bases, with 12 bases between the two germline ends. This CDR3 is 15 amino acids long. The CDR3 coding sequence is TGTGCCAGCAGTTATAGGGGAGCTCGGAATCAGCCCCAGCATTTT. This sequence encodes CASSYRGARNQPQHF.

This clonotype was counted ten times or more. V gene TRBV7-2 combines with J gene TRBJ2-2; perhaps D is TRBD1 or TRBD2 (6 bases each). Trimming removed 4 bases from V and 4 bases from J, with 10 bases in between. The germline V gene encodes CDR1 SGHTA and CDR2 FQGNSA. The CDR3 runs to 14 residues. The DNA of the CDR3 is TGTGCCAGCAGCTACTCGGGGGCCACCGGGGAGCTGTTTTTT. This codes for CASSYSGATGELFF.

The CDR3 nucleotides are TGTGCCAGCAGTTTACCGGCTAGCGAGACCTACGAGCAGTACTTC. It translates to CASSLPASETYEQYF. The chain links TRBV28 to TRBJ2-7; possibly TRBD2 for D (6 bases). Germline V gene lookup returns CDR1 MDHEN and CDR2 SYDVKM. V was trimmed by 2 bases and J by 2 bases, leaving 13 bases between them. This CDR3 spans 15 amino acids.

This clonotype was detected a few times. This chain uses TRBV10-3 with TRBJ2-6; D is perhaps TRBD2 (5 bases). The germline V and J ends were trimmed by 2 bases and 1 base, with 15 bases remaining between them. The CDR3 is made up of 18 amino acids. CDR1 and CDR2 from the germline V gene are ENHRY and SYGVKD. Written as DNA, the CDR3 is TGTGCCATCAGTGAGCCGATTGTTCGGGGATCTGGGGCCAACGTCCTGACTTTC. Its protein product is CAISEPIVRGSGANVLTF.